This T cell receptor beta chain originates from a study of T cell responses to AZD1222 COVID-19 vaccine. Study findings and constraints: White British people made up most donors, females outnumbered males, and clonal diversity was possibly underestimated.

Only in-frame clones appear in the TCRdb table, and some are missing; sequencing was by immunoSEQ multiplex PCR. The sample consists of about 110,000 clones, about 90% of them appearing once. Pooled samples include second doses given at about 4 or 12 weeks. V lost 4 bases and J lost 8, with 9 bases in between. The CDR3 is 12 residues long. Germline CDR1 reads SGDLS; CDR2 reads YYNGEE. This clone occurred once. What it binds is not known. This sequence originates from an adult who received the AZD1222 COVID-19 vaccine. The rearrangement joins TRBV9 to TRBJ2-2, with D hard to call. The sample in question was peripheral blood, obtained 28 days after the second AZD1222 dose. The CDR3 is CASSTLEGELFF. In DNA form, the CDR3 reads TGTGCCAGCAGCACACTGGAGGGGGAGCTGTTTTTT.